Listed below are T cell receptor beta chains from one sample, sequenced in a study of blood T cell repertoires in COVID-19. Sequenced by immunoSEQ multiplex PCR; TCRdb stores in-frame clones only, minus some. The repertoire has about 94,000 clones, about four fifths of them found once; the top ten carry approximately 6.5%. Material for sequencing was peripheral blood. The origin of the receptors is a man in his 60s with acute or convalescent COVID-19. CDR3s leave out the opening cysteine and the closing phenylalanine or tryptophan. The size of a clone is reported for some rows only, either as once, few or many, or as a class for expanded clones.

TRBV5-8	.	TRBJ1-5	ASSLDRYQPQH
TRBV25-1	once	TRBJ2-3	ASSDIQGARADTQY
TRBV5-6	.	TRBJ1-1	ASRPGQGYTEAF
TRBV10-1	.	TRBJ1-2	ASSESQGGFAGYT
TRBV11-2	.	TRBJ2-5	ASSLSASGGRRETQY
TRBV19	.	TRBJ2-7	ASSIGHRVTYEQY
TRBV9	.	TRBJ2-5	ASSETPQGWETQY
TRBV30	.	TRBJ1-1	AWSVWVRRTEAF
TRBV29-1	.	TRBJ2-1	SVEDPGTYNEQF
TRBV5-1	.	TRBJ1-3	ASSLAGPGNTIY
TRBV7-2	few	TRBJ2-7	ASSRQGTGASYEQY
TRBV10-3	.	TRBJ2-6	AASSRTDPGANVLT
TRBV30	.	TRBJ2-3	AWRPPPGAGSPDTQY
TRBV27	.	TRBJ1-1	ASSLIGGGYTEAF
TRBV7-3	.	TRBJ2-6	ASSPGLEMSGANVLT
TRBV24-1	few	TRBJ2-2	ATSDFPGGAGTGELF
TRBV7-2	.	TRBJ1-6	ASSLLAVNSPLH
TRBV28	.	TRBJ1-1	ASTWGSNTEAF
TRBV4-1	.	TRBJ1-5	ASSPSLGTDSNQPQH
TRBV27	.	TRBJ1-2	ASSLLQGLDGYT
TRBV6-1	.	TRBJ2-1	ASILGAGDTGEQF
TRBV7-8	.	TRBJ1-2	ASSLVAREGGYT
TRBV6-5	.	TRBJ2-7	ASNDGTGGYEQY
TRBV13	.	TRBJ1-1	ASSLHPRAGTEAF
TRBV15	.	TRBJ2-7	ATSRDLKAEGY
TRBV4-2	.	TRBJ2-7	ASSQKAGTGGHEQY
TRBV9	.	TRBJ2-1	ASSVAPAGAGNEQF
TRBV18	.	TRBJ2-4	ASSPPGTPKNIQY
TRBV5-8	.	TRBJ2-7	ASSLGIHRVGEQY
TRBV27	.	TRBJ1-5	ASSLSRRYRSNQPQH
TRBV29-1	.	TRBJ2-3	SADVGSGTDTQY
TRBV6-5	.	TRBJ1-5	ASSSTTGGNQPQH
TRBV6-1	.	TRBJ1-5	ASSESTPGRQPQH
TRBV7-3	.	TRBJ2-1	ASSLMASGGAHEQF
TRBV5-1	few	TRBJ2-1	ASSLDGTGSWEF
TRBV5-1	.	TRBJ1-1	ASSLVVDWRGVTEAF
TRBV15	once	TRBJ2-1	ATSRDRGLREQF
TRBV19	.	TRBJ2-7	ASSPPGIYEQY
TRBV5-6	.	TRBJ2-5	ASSFRGFQETQY
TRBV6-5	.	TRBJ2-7	ASSYSAGFYEQY
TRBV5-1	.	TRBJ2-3	ASSLAGGLTDTQY
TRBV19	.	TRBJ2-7	ASTLTRDRVYEQY
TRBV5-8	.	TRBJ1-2	ASSPDRENYGYT
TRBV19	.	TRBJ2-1	ASSGTVGYNEQF
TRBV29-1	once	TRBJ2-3	SVLGGHRDTQY
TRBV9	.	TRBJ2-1	ASSPWTGRGSNEQF
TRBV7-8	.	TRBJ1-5	ASSLVSGFNQPQH
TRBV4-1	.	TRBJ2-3	ASSQASGVNTQY
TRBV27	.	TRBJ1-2	ASTPTGGYGYT
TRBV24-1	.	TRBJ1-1	ATSDAGARNTEAF
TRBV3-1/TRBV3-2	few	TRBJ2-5	ASSRRQGVETQY